This TCR beta chain was identified during a study of technical replicates of blood from a few donors. Method: immunoSEQ multiplex PCR; TCRdb's copy keeps in-frame clones and lacks some. The sample consists of under 85,000 clones, around 96% of them appearing once. This CDR3 comprises 15 residues. The V gene end was trimmed by 11 bases and the J gene end by 5 bases; junction bases not matched to a gene: 14. The germline V gene encodes CDR1 LGHNA and CDR2 YNFKEQ. This receptor was taken from a human donor in good health. This sequence joins TRBV4-2 and TRBJ1-5; 8 bases align to TRBD1. Sequences were obtained from T cells isolated from PBMCs. The CDR3 region has the DNA TGTGCCCCCAAAAGGACAGGGCTTAGGGATCAGCCCCAGCATTTT. This encodes CAPKRTGLRDQPQHF.